Included here is one T cell receptor beta chain sequence, with context. Alongside a J-beta primer mix, a sample-barcoded 5' primer served in a second PCR lasting about 7 to 11 cycles. Each CDR3 protein is one row after TCRdb ran MiXCR on the 5' RACE reads. The sample lists 1.5 million to 2 million distinct CDR3 sequences; around 35% were seen once. The entry originates in a study of blood T cells in healthy people across ages. CDR3 size: 17 residues. Germline V gene sequence: CDR1 MNHEY, CDR2 SMNVEV (reference sequence). Trimming took off 4 bases at V and 7 bases at J, with 23 bases between the two ends.

The V gene is TRBV27, the J gene TRBJ2-1; either TRBD1 or TRBD2 may supply D (5 bases each). The sequencing sample was made of blood. The TCR was taken from a woman under 40 in good health. The CDR3 nucleotides read TGTGCCAGCAGTTACGGGACCGTCCCTACCCCGGGGAATGAGCAGTTCTTC. Encoded protein: CASSYGTVPTPGNEQFF.